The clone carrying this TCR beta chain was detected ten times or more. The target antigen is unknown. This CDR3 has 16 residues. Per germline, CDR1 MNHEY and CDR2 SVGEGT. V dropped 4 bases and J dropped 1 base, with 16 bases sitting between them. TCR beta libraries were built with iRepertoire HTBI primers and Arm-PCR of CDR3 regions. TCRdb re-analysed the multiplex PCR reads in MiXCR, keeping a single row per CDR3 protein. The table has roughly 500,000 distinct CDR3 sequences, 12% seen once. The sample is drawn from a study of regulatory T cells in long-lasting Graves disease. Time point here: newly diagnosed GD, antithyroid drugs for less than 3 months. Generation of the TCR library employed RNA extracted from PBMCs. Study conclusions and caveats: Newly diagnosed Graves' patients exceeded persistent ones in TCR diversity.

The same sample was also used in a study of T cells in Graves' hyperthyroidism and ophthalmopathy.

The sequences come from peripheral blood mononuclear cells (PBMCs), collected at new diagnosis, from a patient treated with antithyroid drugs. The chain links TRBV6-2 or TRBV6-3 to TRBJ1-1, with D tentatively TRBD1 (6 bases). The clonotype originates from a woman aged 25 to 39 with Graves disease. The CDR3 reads CASSSPGTSGNTEAFF. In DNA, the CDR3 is TGTGCCAGCAGTTCACCGGGGACAAGTGGGAACACTGAAGCTTTCTTT.